This TCR beta chain stems from a study of T cell responses to AZD1222 COVID-19 vaccine. General observations from the study: Regions left unmutated in variants are reportedly the target of nearly half of spike-specific TCRs.

Germline CDR1 SGHNT, CDR2 YYREEE (reference sequence). CDR3 length equals 16 residues. Trimming shortened V by 0 bases and J by 0 bases, and 13 bases separated the two germline ends. For this clone: Its target is unknown.

Sequencing was performed with immunoSEQ multiplex PCR; in TCRdb, only in-frame clones are kept and a portion is missing. The sample includes 55,000 to 70,000 clones, 89% seen only once; the top ten take about 6.3%. J is TRBJ2-7 and V is TRBV5-4; D is possibly TRBD1 (5 bases). The source of this sequence is an adult who received the AZD1222 COVID-19 vaccine. Sequences were derived from peripheral blood, sampled 28 days after the second AZD1222 dose. The CDR3 DNA sequence: TGTGCCAGCAGCTTGGCCAATGGACAAGGCTCCTACGAGCAGTACTTC. Protein sequence: CASSLANGQGSYEQYF.